This T cell receptor (beta chain) was profiled in a study of high-grade serous ovarian cancer treatment subgroups. The tumor samples were collected prior to definitive surgery or chemotherapy. CDR3 size: 17 residues. The germline V and J ends were trimmed by 2 bases and 4 bases, with 17 bases remaining between them. Germline V gives CDR1 MNHEY, CDR2 SMNVEV (reference sequence). This table comes from immunoSEQ multiplex PCR, and its TCRdb copy is limited to in-frame clones, with some not included. The sample lists 18,000 or so clones; approximately 77% were seen once. V and J are TRBV27 and TRBJ2-2; D gene unclear. Sequenced material: tumor tissue. This clonotype was obtained from a human donor with high-grade serous ovarian cancer. The CDR3 coding sequence is TGTGCCAGCAGTTTAGGAACCGGTTGGGGAAGCACCGGGGAGCTGTTTTTT. It specifies CASSLGTGWGSTGELFF.